Listed below are T cell receptor beta chains from one sample, sequenced in a study of blood T cell repertoires in COVID-19. Only in-frame clones appear in the TCRdb table, and some are missing; sequencing was by immunoSEQ multiplex PCR. The data show about 170,000 clones, 80% to 90% seen once. Material for sequencing was peripheral blood. These receptors came from a woman aged 70 to 79 who had recovered from COVID-19. CDR3s include the opening cysteine and the closing phenylalanine or tryptophan. Fields, in order: V gene, J gene, clone size, D gene, CDR3 DNA, CDR3 protein. The D gene is left open where the match is weak. Not every row has a clone size; where given, it reads once, few, many or a size class.

V: TRBV7-6
J: TRBJ2-3
size: .
D: .
DNA: TGTGCCAGCAGCCTCCGACCGTTCTATCAGGGTACGCAGTATTTT
CDR3: CASSLRPFYQGTQYF

V: TRBV19
J: TRBJ2-3
size: .
D: TRBD2
DNA: TGTGCCAGTAGTATAGGGGTAGCGGGCAGAGGGGATACGCAGTATTTT
CDR3: CASSIGVAGRGDTQYF

V: TRBV9
J: TRBJ2-1
size: .
D: .
DNA: TGTGCCAGCAGCGTAGGGGGGCCGCAGTTCTTC
CDR3: CASSVGGPQFF

V: TRBV30
J: TRBJ1-4
size: .
D: TRBD1
DNA: TGTGCCTGGAGTCCCGACAGGGTTGGTGAAAAACTGTTTTTT
CDR3: CAWSPDRVGEKLFF

V: TRBV2
J: TRBJ2-7
size: .
D: TRBD1
DNA: TGTGCCACTGGACAGGGGGCCTACGAGCAGTACTTC
CDR3: CATGQGAYEQYF

V: TRBV4-1
J: TRBJ2-7
size: .
D: .
DNA: TGCGCCAGCAGCCAAGCTCGGGGGGCGGTCTACGAGCAGTACTTC
CDR3: CASSQARGAVYEQYF

V: TRBV2
J: TRBJ1-5
size: .
D: TRBD1
DNA: TGTGCCAGCAGTCTGGGACAGGGGGGACAGCCCCAGCATTTT
CDR3: CASSLGQGGQPQHF

V: TRBV20-1
J: TRBJ2-7
size: .
D: .
DNA: TGCAGTGCTAGACTAGTCTACGAGCAGTACTTC
CDR3: CSARLVYEQYF

V: TRBV5-1
J: TRBJ2-7
size: .
D: .
DNA: TGCGCCAGCAGCCCCGGACAGCTTAGATACGAGCAGTACTTC
CDR3: CASSPGQLRYEQYF

V: TRBV4-2
J: TRBJ2-2
size: few
D: .
DNA: TGTGCCAGCACCATGATGGGGGGTACCGGGGAGCTGTTTTTT
CDR3: CASTMMGGTGELFF

V: TRBV7-6
J: TRBJ2-7
size: .
D: .
DNA: TGTGCCAGCAGCTTAGAGGACACCGCCTACGAGCAGTACTTC
CDR3: CASSLEDTAYEQYF

V: TRBV18
J: TRBJ2-6
size: .
D: TRBD2
DNA: TGTGCCAGCTCCATCCGGGGGGACTCCTCTGGGGCCAACGTCCTGACTTTC
CDR3: CASSIRGDSSGANVLTF

V: TRBV6-6
J: TRBJ1-3
size: few
D: TRBD1
DNA: TGTGCCAGCAGACCCCTGGACAGGGTGGACACCATATATTTT
CDR3: CASRPLDRVDTIYF

V: TRBV9
J: TRBJ2-5
size: once
D: .
DNA: TGTGCCAGCAGCCCCCGGGACACCGGTTGGGGGGAGACCCAGTACTTC
CDR3: CASSPRDTGWGETQYF

V: TRBV4-1
J: TRBJ2-3
size: .
D: .
DNA: TGCGCCAGCAGCCCCCCCAGTCGGGGTGGGGCAGATACGCAGTATTTT
CDR3: CASSPPSRGGADTQYF

V: TRBV6-5
J: TRBJ2-7
size: .
D: TRBD1
DNA: TGTGCCAGCAGTTCCGCCGTTGTTTGGGACAGGGTTGAGCAGTACTTC
CDR3: CASSSAVVWDRVEQYF

V: TRBV5-1
J: TRBJ2-7
size: .
D: .
DNA: TGCGCCAGCAGCTCCAAACCCAGGGGCCGCTACGAGCAGTACTTC
CDR3: CASSSKPRGRYEQYF

V: TRBV5-1
J: TRBJ2-7
size: .
D: .
DNA: TGCGCCAGCAGCTTGGACCCGGGGGCGGGAGCCCCGCCCGAGCAGTACTTC
CDR3: CASSLDPGAGAPPEQYF

V: TRBV18
J: TRBJ2-3
size: .
D: TRBD2
DNA: TGTGCCAGCTCACCCCCACTAGCGGGCCTCACAGATACGCAGTATTTT
CDR3: CASSPPLAGLTDTQYF

V: TRBV16
J: TRBJ1-1
size: .
D: .
DNA: TGTGCCAGCAGCCTCCAGTTCACGAACACTGAAGCTTTCTTT
CDR3: CASSLQFTNTEAFF

V: TRBV2
J: TRBJ2-7
size: .
D: .
DNA: TGTGCCAGTCTGGCAGGCCCAGAGCAGTACTTC
CDR3: CASLAGPEQYF

V: TRBV10-3
J: TRBJ1-6
size: .
D: TRBD1
DNA: TGTGCCGCGGGCCGGGACAGCTATAATTCACCCCTCCACTTT
CDR3: CAAGRDSYNSPLHF

V: TRBV29-1
J: TRBJ2-4
size: .
D: TRBD2
DNA: TGCAGCGCTAGCGGGGGGGCGGACATTCAGTACTTC
CDR3: CSASGGADIQYF

V: TRBV7-9
J: TRBJ1-5
size: .
D: TRBD1
DNA: TGTGCCAGCAGCCCCGGGACAGGGGACAATCAGCCCCAGCATTTT
CDR3: CASSPGTGDNQPQHF

V: TRBV9
J: TRBJ1-4
size: .
D: .
DNA: TGTGCCAGCAGCGGTAGCGGGAGGGAAAAACTGTTTTTT
CDR3: CASSGSGREKLFF

V: TRBV4-1
J: TRBJ2-1
size: .
D: .
DNA: TGCGCCAGCAGCCAACAGGGGAGACCCTACAATGAGCAGTTCTTC
CDR3: CASSQQGRPYNEQFF

V: TRBV3-1/TRBV3-2
J: TRBJ1-4
size: .
D: TRBD1
DNA: TGTGCCAGCGCCAGGGGGATAGGAGAAAAACTGTTTTTT
CDR3: CASARGIGEKLFF

V: TRBV28
J: TRBJ2-7
size: .
D: TRBD2
DNA: TGTGCCAGCACTGGGGAGGGCACGGCCTACGAGCAGTACTTC
CDR3: CASTGEGTAYEQYF

V: TRBV5-4
J: TRBJ1-3
size: .
D: .
DNA: TGTGCCAGCAGCTTGGGGGGTGTGGAGGACACCATATATTTT
CDR3: CASSLGGVEDTIYF

V: TRBV4-1
J: TRBJ2-1
size: .
D: TRBD2
DNA: TGCGCCAGCAGCCAAGTGGGACTAGCGGGAGGGTGGGAGCAGTTCTTC
CDR3: CASSQVGLAGGWEQFF

V: TRBV7-9
J: TRBJ1-2
size: .
D: TRBD1
DNA: TGTGCCAGCAGCTCCCCCAGGGGGCCCGTCTATGGCTACACCTTC
CDR3: CASSSPRGPVYGYTF

V: TRBV6-2/TRBV6-3
J: TRBJ2-3
size: .
D: TRBD2
DNA: TGTGCCAGCAGTGGGACGGAAGGGACTAGCGGCCACGAGGGCACAGATACGCAGTATTTT
CDR3: CASSGTEGTSGHEGTDTQYF

V: TRBV9
J: TRBJ1-5
size: .
D: TRBD1
DNA: TGTGCCAGCAGCCCGACAGGGTCGATTGAGCAGCCCCAGCATTTT
CDR3: CASSPTGSIEQPQHF

V: TRBV10-3
J: TRBJ2-1
size: .
D: .
DNA: TGTGCCATCAGTCCCCCCAGCTCCTACAATGAGCAGTTCTTC
CDR3: CAISPPSSYNEQFF

V: TRBV7-6
J: TRBJ1-4
size: .
D: .
DNA: TGTGCCAGCAGCTTATCTGGTAGTGGAGCAACTAATGAAAAACTGTTTTTT
CDR3: CASSLSGSGATNEKLFF

V: TRBV19
J: TRBJ2-2
size: .
D: .
DNA: TGTGCCAGTAGGGGGAGGCAGGCGAACACCGGGGAGCTGTTTTTT
CDR3: CASRGRQANTGELFF

V: TRBV5-4
J: TRBJ2-1
size: .
D: TRBD1
DNA: TGTGCCAGCAGCCCTGACAGGGGGATTCACAATGAGCAGTTCTTC
CDR3: CASSPDRGIHNEQFF